Described below is a single TCR beta chain sequence and its context. Profiling relied on immunoSEQ multiplex PCR, and the TCRdb table lists in-frame clones only, not all of them. The sample consists of about 680,000 clones, about 90% of them appearing once. This sample was included in a study of Ad26.COV2.S vaccination and SARS-CoV-2 variants. The CDR3 extends over 15 amino acids. V shed 1 base and J shed 8 bases, with 17 bases lying between them. From germline, CDR1 is SGHDN and CDR2 FVKESK. The treatment: roughly 20 received Ad26.COV2.S at low or high dose, single or two shots; a few received placebo; per-sample allocation not given. Vaccine and placebo recipients were sampled on day 63 after the first injection.

The sequence derives from a person between 18 and 65 years old who received the Ad26.COV2.S COVID-19 vaccine or a placebo. The chain links TRBV14 to TRBJ1-2, with D perhaps matching TRBD1 (5 bases). This specimen consisted of peripheral blood, obtained in a trial of Ad26.COV2.S vaccine versus placebo. The CDR3 loop reads CASSQVNRQMFGYTF. The CDR3 DNA reads TGTGCCAGCAGCCAAGTTAATAGACAGATGTTCGGCTACACCTTC.